The 11 T cell receptor beta chains reported below all come from one sample, sequenced in a study of beta chain features in type 1 diabetes. General observations from the study: A moderate, significant TCRB CDR3 shortening appeared in type 1 diabetes across four CD4+ subsets.

Antigen specificity for these receptors is unknown. Every isolated RNA sample was fully reverse transcribed, so sequencing captured expressed TCRB transcripts. The table came from immunoSEQ multiplex PCR; TCRdb's copy has only in-frame clones and leaves some out. The table lists around 130,000 clones, around 10% of them singletons. Sequencing used central memory CD4+ T cells from blood. These TCRs come from a man under 40 with type 1 diabetes.

In this sample, this clone turned up a few times. The chain has TRBV7-9 and TRBJ2-1; 9 bases are a match to TRBD2. From germline, CDR1 is SEHNR and CDR2 FQNEAQ (reference sequence). V shed 5 bases and J 8 bases; nucleotides not matched to a gene: 7. The CDR3 is made up of 14 amino acids. CDR3 sequence reads: CASSPTSGGDEQFF. CDR3 nucleotide sequence: TGTGCCAGCAGCCCGACTAGCGGAGGAGATGAGCAGTTCTTC.

This chain joins TRBV2 and TRBJ1-6; 7 bases map to TRBD1. CDR1 is SNHLY, CDR2 FYNNEI, per germline. V dropped 9 bases and J dropped 6; count of bases not matched to a gene: 8. The CDR3 sequence is 14 residues long. The CDR3 DNA sequence: TGTGCCAGGGAGCAGGGGGAACTTAATTCACCCCTCCACTTT. Protein product: CAREQGELNSPLHF.

To note about this clone: Other DNA sequences within the sample encode an identical CDR3. This chain uses TRBV4-3 with TRBJ1-2, with 7 bases lining up with TRBD1. The CDR3 runs 14 residues. Trimming cost V 0 bases and J 4 bases; bases outside gene matches: 2. Germline CDR1 is LGHNA and CDR2 is YSLEER. The CDR3 bases are TGCGCCAGCAGCCAAGATTCAGGGGGCTATGGCTACACCTTC. Amino acids: CASSQDSGGYGYTF.

This clone was detected only a few times. The chain employs TRBV4-3 and TRBJ2-5, with 8 positions matching TRBD1. This CDR3 has 15 residues. Trimming removed 4 bases from V and 4 bases from J; junction bases left unmatched: 8. The germline V gene encodes CDR1 LGHNA and CDR2 YSLEER. CDR3 nucleotides: TGCGCCAGCAGCCCCGGTCAGGGGGCCACAGAGACCCAGTACTTC. This translates into CASSPGQGATETQYF.

This clone has only a few counts. The rearrangement joins TRBV11-2 to TRBJ2-7; TRBD1 agrees at 11 bases. Germline lookup yields CDR1 SGHAT and CDR2 FQNNGV. The trim removed 4 bases at V and 4 bases at J, leaving 6 bases unmatched. The CDR3 spans 15 residues. The CDR3 DNA sequence: TGTGCCAGCAGCTCGTCCGGGACAGGGGGATACGAGCAGTACTTC. Translating it yields CASSSSGTGGYEQYF.

V and J are TRBV6-1 and TRBJ1-4; D gene ambiguous. V was shortened by 5 bases and J by 5 bases, with 3 bases between the two germline ends. The V gene's germline CDR1 is MNHNS and CDR2 SASEGT. This CDR3 is built from 11 residues. The CDR3 DNA follows: TGTGCCAGCAGTCTAAATGAAAAACTGTTTTTT. Translation: CASSLNEKLFF.

This clone has more than one count but fewer than ten. The chain combines TRBV18 with TRBJ2-3, with D tentatively TRBD1 (6 bases). Trimming stripped 7 bases from V and 4 bases from J, with 15 bases between. Per germline, CDR1 KGHSH and CDR2 LQKENI. The CDR3 is made up of 14 amino acids. The chain's CDR3 is CASFQSGAADTQYF. The CDR3 DNA reads TGTGCCAGCTTCCAATCAGGGGCCGCAGATACGCAGTATTTT.

This clone was counted between two and nine times. Other nucleotide sequences from this sample produce the same CDR3. The CDR3: CASSSGRGYEQYF. DNA of the CDR3: TGTGCCAGCAGTTCCGGCAGGGGCTACGAGCAGTACTTC. The J gene is TRBJ2-7, the V gene TRBV6-5; tentatively, D is TRBD1 (6 bases). V lost 4 bases to trimming and J lost 3 bases, with 10 bases between them. Germline CDR1 is MNHEY and CDR2 is SVGAGI. The CDR3 has 13 residues.

This clone showed up just a few times. V usage is TRBV28 and J usage is TRBJ2-1; D may be TRBD2 (5 bases). V shed 5 bases and J shed 9 bases, with 8 bases lying between them. The CDR3 is 11 amino acids. Germline CDR1 reads MDHEN; CDR2 reads SYDVKM. CDR3 sequence: CASSREVEQFF. CDR3 DNA sequence: TGTGCCAGCAGTCGGGAAGTTGAGCAGTTCTTC. Based on the CDR3 plus reference TRBV28 and TRBJ2-1, the full variable domain is DVKVTQSSRYLVKRTGEKVFLECVQDMDHENMFWYRQDPGLGLRLIYFSYDVKMKEKGDIPEGYSVSREKKERFSLILESASTNQTSMYLCASSREVEQFFGPGTRLTVL.

This clone was picked up a small number of times. The rearrangement uses TRBV5-4 and TRBJ2-1; 8 bases fit TRBD1. The CDR3 contains 13 residues. Trimming removed 5 bases from V and 6 bases from J; junction bases left unmatched: 4. Per the germline V gene, CDR1 is SGHNT and CDR2 is YYREEE (reference sequence). The CDR3 bases are TGTGCCAGCAGATTGACAGGGGTCAATGAGCAGTTCTTC. As protein: CASRLTGVNEQFF.

The chain is built from TRBV5-4 and TRBJ1-2; the match to TRBD1 covers 9 bases. Germline values: CDR1 SGHNT, CDR2 YYREEE (reference sequence). Trimming at V came to 4 bases and at J to 3 bases, leaving 13 bases not matched to a gene. The CDR3 totals 17 residues. The CDR3 DNA sequence: TGTGCCAGCAGCCTTGGGACAGGGCTCCCCCGGGACTATGGCTACACCTTC. It is translated as CASSLGTGLPRDYGYTF.